The 32 T cell receptor beta chains in this list originate from one sample, sequenced in a study of blood T cell repertoires in COVID-19. Sequencing was performed with immunoSEQ multiplex PCR; in TCRdb, only in-frame clones are kept and a portion is missing. The table includes about 210,000 clones, approximately 90% detected once. Sequencing was done on a sample of peripheral blood. Every receptor here comes from a man aged 65 to 79 with acute or convalescent COVID-19.

V gene TRBV24-1 combines with J gene TRBJ1-1, with 7 positions matching TRBD1. The J segment lost 10 bases and the V segment lost 3 bases, leaving 4 bases of the junction unmatched. The CDR3 runs to 12 residues. Germline CDR1 reads KGHDR; CDR2 reads SFDVKD. CDR3 residues: CATSDTRGRAFF. The CDR3 bases are TGTGCCACCAGTGATACGAGGGGGCGAGCTTTCTTT.

The chain carries TRBV12-3 or TRBV12-4 and TRBJ2-2; D not resolved. CDR3 length: 13 residues. V lost 5 bases and J lost 4, with 8 bases in between. The CDR3 is CASSLPVTGELFF. Here the CDR3 DNA reads TGTGCCAGCAGTCTTCCCGTCACCGGGGAGCTGTTTTTT.

The rearrangement uses TRBV7-9 and TRBJ2-1, with D possibly matching TRBD2 (6 bases). The CDR3 contains 14 residues. Trimming left V 1 base short and J 8 bases short, with 12 bases between. CDR1 SEHNR and CDR2 FQNEAQ come from the germline V gene (reference sequence). The CDR3 loop reads CASSLGGGVYEQFF. For the CDR3, the DNA is TGTGCCAGCAGCTTAGGTGGAGGGGTGTATGAGCAGTTCTTC.

V and J are TRBV7-2 and TRBJ1-1; the match to TRBD1 covers 7 bases. Germline-derived CDR1 and CDR2 are SGHTA and FQGNSA. The length of the CDR3 is 15 residues. Trimming at V came to 5 bases and at J to 0 bases, leaving 6 bases not matched to a gene. The CDR3 coding sequence is TGTGCCAGCAGCACCCGGACAGGCATGAACACTGAAGCTTTCTTT. This gives the protein CASSTRTGMNTEAFF.

The chain uses TRBV10-3 and TRBJ1-1; D is uncertain. The CDR3 contains 14 residues. Trimming left V 0 bases short and J 2 bases short, with 7 bases between. Germline V gene sequence: CDR1 ENHRY, CDR2 SYGVKD. CDR3 loop: CAISESGDNTEAFF. The DNA of the CDR3 is TGTGCCATCAGTGAGTCCGGAGACAACACTGAAGCTTTCTTT.

V gene TRBV5-8 combines with J gene TRBJ2-1; 13 bases align to TRBD2. The length of the CDR3 is 17 residues. CDR1 and CDR2 from the germline V gene are SGHTS and YDEGEE. V lost 4 bases and J lost 7; bases outside the gene matches: 11. CDR3 DNA sequence: TGTGCCAGCAGCCCCGGGACTAGCGGGACAAAGAGGAATGAGCAGTTCTTC. Encoded protein: CASSPGTSGTKRNEQFF.

The chain uses TRBV7-9 and TRBJ2-1, with 11 bases lining up with TRBD2. Per the germline V gene, CDR1 is SEHNR and CDR2 is FQNEAQ (reference sequence). V lost 5 bases and J lost 0; bases outside the gene matches: 0. The CDR3 loop spans 15 amino acids. The CDR3 DNA sequence: TGTGCCAGCAGCACTAGCGGGAGCTCCTACAATGAGCAGTTCTTC. This codes for CASSTSGSSYNEQFF.

This chain links TRBV27 with TRBJ2-1; TRBD2 matches 9 bases. The germline V gene encodes CDR1 MNHEY and CDR2 SMNVEV (reference sequence). This CDR3 has 14 amino acids. V lost 3 bases, J lost 5 bases, and 2 bases stayed unmatched. The CDR3 loop reads CASSLGLANNEQFF. In DNA, the CDR3 is TGTGCCAGCAGTTTGGGACTAGCTAACAATGAGCAGTTCTTC.

This sequence joins TRBV6-5 and TRBJ2-6; 7 nucleotides match TRBD1. Germline trimming cut 6 bases from V and 4 bases from J; bases unmatched to any gene: 6. Looked up from germline, CDR1 is MNHEY and CDR2 is SVGAGI. The CDR3 runs 15 residues. DNA of the CDR3: TGTGCCAGCAGCAAGGGGGCGCAAGGGGCCAACGTCCTGACTTTC. Amino acids: CASSKGAQGANVLTF.

The gene calls are TRBV7-2 and TRBJ2-1, with 8 nucleotides matching TRBD2. CDR1 and CDR2 from the germline V gene are SGHTA and FQGNSA. Trimming took 2 bases from V and 9 from J; bases not matched to a gene: 6. The CDR3 totals 14 residues. In DNA, the CDR3 is TGTGCCAGCAGCTTACGACTAGCGCCCGCTGAGCAGTTCTTC. Protein product: CASSLRLAPAEQFF. Combining the CDR3 with reference TRBV7-2 and TRBJ2-1 gives the whole variable domain GAGVSQSPSNKVTEKGKDVELRCDPISGHTALYWYRQSLGQGLEFLIYFQGNSAPDKSGLPSDRFSAERTGGSVSTLTIQRTQQEDSAVYLCASSLRLAPAEQFFGPGTRLTVL.

The chain is built from TRBV5-5 and TRBJ2-2; D is uncertain. The germline V gene has CDR1 SGHKS and CDR2 YYEKEE (reference sequence). V lost 0 bases and J 0 bases, leaving 12 bases between the germline ends. The CDR3 runs 17 residues. The CDR3 coding sequence is TGTGCCAGCAGCTTGGCCAGGCAGGTCGCGAACACCGGGGAGCTGTTTTTT. Its translation is CASSLARQVANTGELFF.

This clone was counted a few times. CDR3 amino acids: CASSSEHEAFF. CDR3 DNA: TGTGCCAGCAGTTCTGAGCATGAAGCTTTCTTT. The chain is built from TRBV3-1 (or the pseudogene TRBV3-2) and TRBJ1-1; D gene uncertain. Trimming took 6 bases from V and 7 from J, leaving 9 bases between them. The germline gives CDR1 LGHDT, CDR2 YNNKEL (reference sequence). The CDR3 has 11 amino acids.

The genes are TRBV3-1 (or the pseudogene TRBV3-2) and TRBJ2-5, with D possibly TRBD2 on 6 matching bases. The CDR3 runs 14 residues. Germline lookup yields CDR1 LGHDT and CDR2 YNNKEL (reference sequence). Trimming left V 1 base short and J 9 bases short, with 15 bases between. CDR3 region: CASSQGTATGAQYF. CDR3 coding DNA: TGTGCCAGCAGCCAAGGGACCGCTACGGGGGCCCAGTACTTC.

In this sample, this clone turned up once. The chain combines TRBV6-5 with TRBJ1-5; the D gene is possibly TRBD1 (5 bases). Germline lookup yields CDR1 MNHEY and CDR2 SVGAGI. The V end was cut by 5 bases, the J end by 4 bases, with 12 bases between. The CDR3 contains 14 residues. Here the CDR3 reads CASSTDSTNQPQHF. The CDR3 coding sequence is TGTGCCAGCAGTACCGACAGTACTAATCAGCCCCAGCATTTT.

The sample holds a few counts of this clone. The V call is TRBV2, the J call TRBJ1-4, with TRBD1 matching 9 bases. This CDR3 comprises 13 residues. Trimming took 7 bases from V and 8 from J; bases not matched to a gene: 5. CDR1 SNHLY and CDR2 FYNNEI come from the germline V gene. CDR3 in DNA: TGTGCCAGCATTAGGGACAGGGACGAAAAACTGTTTTTT. Translating it yields CASIRDRDEKLFF.

This rearrangement joins TRBV7-6 to TRBJ1-5; 11 bases align to TRBD1. CDR3 size: 15 residues. Germline assignment: CDR1 SGHVS and CDR2 FNYEAQ. J was trimmed by 5 bases and V by 5 bases; bases with no gene match: 5. The CDR3 protein is CASSLRTGGDQPQHF. DNA for the CDR3: TGTGCCAGCAGCCTAAGGACAGGGGGCGATCAGCCCCAGCATTTT.

The chain uses TRBV19 and TRBJ1-2; 9 bases fit TRBD1. The CDR3 length is 15 residues. Germline lookup yields CDR1 LNHDA and CDR2 SQIVND (reference sequence). V gave up 6 bases and J gave up 1 base; unmatched junction bases: 6. Here the CDR3 DNA reads TGTGCCAGTAGAACAGGGGGCTATAATAACTATGGCTACACCTTC. Protein sequence: CASRTGGYNNYGYTF.

The V gene is TRBV6-5, the J gene TRBJ2-7; 10 bases map to TRBD1. Germline V gene lookup returns CDR1 MNHEY and CDR2 SVGAGI. The CDR3 contains 15 residues. V was clipped by 5 bases and J by 2 bases; unmatched bases: 6. For the CDR3, the DNA is TGTGCCAGCAGTCGTGCCGGGACAGGGGCCTACGAGCAGTACTTC. Residues: CASSRAGTGAYEQYF.

This clone was observed once. J is TRBJ2-7 and V is TRBV5-1; D is perhaps TRBD1 (6 bases). The CDR3 has 14 amino acids. Germline lookup yields CDR1 SGHRS and CDR2 YFSETQ. With 4 bases removed from V and 7 bases from J, the gap between germline ends came to 18 bases. CDR3 sequence: CASSTAGTTGEQYF. The CDR3 nucleotides read TGCGCCAGCAGCACCGCCGGGACAACTGGGGAGCAGTACTTC.

The chain employs TRBV6-1 and TRBJ2-1, with D possibly matching TRBD2 (5 bases). Looked up from germline, CDR1 is MNHNS and CDR2 is SASEGT. The CDR3 runs to 15 residues. Trimming removed 3 bases from V and 5 bases from J, with 14 bases in between. CDR3 protein: CASSDPLAYDNEQFF. DNA of the CDR3: TGTGCCAGCAGTGATCCCCTAGCCTACGACAATGAGCAGTTCTTC.

The chain uses TRBV5-1 and TRBJ2-2, with 7 bases lining up with TRBD2. Germline V gives CDR1 SGHRS, CDR2 YFSETQ. V gave up 2 bases and J gave up 0 bases; unmatched junction bases: 1. The CDR3 contains 15 residues. Here the CDR3 reads CASSLAGPNTGELFF. CDR3 sequence (DNA): TGCGCCAGCAGCTTAGCGGGACCGAACACCGGGGAGCTGTTTTTT.

A note on this clone: The sample holds other DNA sequences that translate to the same CDR3. V and J are TRBV12-5 and TRBJ1-5; D remains ambiguous. Germline assignment: CDR1 LGHNT and CDR2 FRNRAP. The V gene lost 5 bases and the J gene lost 3 bases, with 8 bases spanning the gap. This CDR3 spans 13 amino acids. This chain's CDR3 is CASGLGDNQPQHF. CDR3 DNA sequence: TGTGCTAGTGGTCTCGGTGACAATCAGCCCCAGCATTTT.

The table lists this clone with a count of one. V usage is TRBV5-1 and J usage is TRBJ2-1; maybe TRBD1 (5 bases). This CDR3 has 15 residues. CDR1 and CDR2 (germline): SGHRS, YFSETQ. The V gene lost 4 bases and the J gene lost 4 bases, with 15 bases spanning the gap. The CDR3 DNA follows: TGCGCCAGCAGCGTGACAGAAATGAATTACAATGAGCAGTTCTTC. The encoded protein is CASSVTEMNYNEQFF. The full variable domain, completed using reference TRBV5-1 and TRBJ2-1, is KAGVTQTPRYLIKTRGQQVTLSCSPISGHRSVSWYQQTPGQGLQFLFEYFSETQRNKGNFPGRFSGRQFSNSRSEMNVSTLELGDSALYLCASSVTEMNYNEQFFGPGTRLTVL.

J is TRBJ2-7 and V is TRBV3-1 (or the pseudogene TRBV3-2); D may be TRBD2 (6 bases). This CDR3 has 15 amino acids. Germline CDR1 reads LGHDT; CDR2 reads YNNKEL (reference sequence). V lost 3 bases and J lost 2, with 14 bases in between. The CDR3 sequence is CASSHPGLVTYEQYF. CDR3 nucleotides: TGTGCCAGCAGCCACCCGGGACTGGTTACCTACGAGCAGTACTTC.

This chain uses TRBV28 with TRBJ1-2; possible D gene TRBD1, 6 bases. CDR3 length: 14 amino acids. Germline V CDR1 and CDR2: MDHEN, SYDVKM. Trimming took 6 bases from V and 1 from J, leaving 12 bases between them. CDR3 DNA: TGTGCCAGCAGGCAGGGGACGGTTAACTATGGCTACACCTTC. It encodes CASRQGTVNYGYTF.

The rearrangement links TRBV19 to TRBJ1-3; TRBD1 agrees at 7 bases. With 8 bases clipped from V and 2 bases from J, the junction kept 3 bases outside the gene matches. The CDR3 has 13 residues. CDR1 is LNHDA, CDR2 SQIVND, per germline (reference sequence). CDR3 sequence (DNA): TGTGCCAGTGGGACAGTAACTGGAAACACCATATATTTT. This sequence encodes CASGTVTGNTIYF.

The chain recombines TRBV27 with TRBJ1-1, with D possibly being TRBD1 (6 bases). In germline, CDR1 is MNHEY, CDR2 SMNVEV (reference sequence). The V and J ends lost 8 bases and 0 bases respectively, with 10 bases between them. The CDR3 sequence is 13 residues long. Here the CDR3 DNA reads TGTGCCAGCCGGGACACCATGAACACTGAAGCTTTCTTT. Residues: CASRDTMNTEAFF.

This clone came up once. The gene calls are TRBV2 and TRBJ2-3; 9 positions agree with TRBD2. Germline CDR1 and CDR2: SNHLY and FYNNEI. V lost 4 bases, J lost 4 bases, and 6 bases stayed unmatched. This CDR3 has 15 residues. The CDR3 sequence is CASSVSAGGSDTQYF. In DNA form, the CDR3 reads TGTGCCAGCAGTGTATCCGCGGGAGGGTCAGATACGCAGTATTTT.

This rearrangement joins TRBV10-2 to TRBJ2-7; 9 bases fit TRBD2. The ends lost 1 base at V and 6 bases at J; junction bases unmatched: 10. This CDR3 spans 16 amino acids. CDR1 is WSHSY, CDR2 SAAADI, per germline. The CDR3 here is CASSEWKAGGPLEQYF. As DNA, the CDR3 is TGCGCCAGCAGTGAGTGGAAGGCGGGAGGGCCTCTCGAGCAGTACTTC.

The chain carries TRBV28 and TRBJ1-3; D call uncertain. The CDR3 runs 14 residues. V was clipped by 2 bases and J by 3 bases, with 8 bases between them. CDR1 and CDR2 from the germline V gene are MDHEN and SYDVKM. The CDR3 nucleotides read TGTGCCAGCAGTTTACCCGGGAATGGAAACACCATATATTTT. It is translated as CASSLPGNGNTIYF.

The chain couples TRBV30 to TRBJ2-3; D might be TRBD2 (7 bases). The CDR3 consists of 15 residues. Germline lookup yields CDR1 GTSNPN and CDR2 SVGIG (reference sequence). Between the trimmed V and J ends, which lost 4 bases and 5 bases, there was a span of 19 bases. CDR3 protein: CAWMGGGSFVDTQYF. CDR3 coding DNA: TGTGCCTGGATGGGGGGCGGGAGTTTTGTAGATACGCAGTATTTT.

The chain joins TRBV7-3 to TRBJ2-7; D may be TRBD1 (6 bases). Germline V CDR1 and CDR2: SGHTA, FQGTGA. CDR3 length: 16 amino acids. Trimming removed 3 bases from V and 3 bases from J, with 18 bases in between. In nucleotides, the CDR3 is TGTGCCAGCAGCTTCTCGGACAGTCGGCTTGGCTACGAGCAGTACTTC. Encoded protein: CASSFSDSRLGYEQYF.